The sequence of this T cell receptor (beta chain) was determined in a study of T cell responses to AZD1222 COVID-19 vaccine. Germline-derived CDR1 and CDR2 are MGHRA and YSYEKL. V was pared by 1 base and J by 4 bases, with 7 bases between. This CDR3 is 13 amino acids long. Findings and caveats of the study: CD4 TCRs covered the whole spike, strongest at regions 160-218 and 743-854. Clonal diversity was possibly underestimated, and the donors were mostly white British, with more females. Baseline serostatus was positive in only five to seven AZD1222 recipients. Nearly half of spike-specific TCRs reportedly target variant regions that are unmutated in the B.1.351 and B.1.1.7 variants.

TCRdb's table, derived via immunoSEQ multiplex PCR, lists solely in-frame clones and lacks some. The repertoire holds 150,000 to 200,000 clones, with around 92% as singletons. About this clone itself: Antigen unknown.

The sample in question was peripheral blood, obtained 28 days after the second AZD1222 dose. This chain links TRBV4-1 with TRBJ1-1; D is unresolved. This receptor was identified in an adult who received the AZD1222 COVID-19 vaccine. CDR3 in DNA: TGCGCCAGCAGCCAAGTTCCAATCACTGAAGCTTTCTTT. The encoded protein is CASSQVPITEAFF.